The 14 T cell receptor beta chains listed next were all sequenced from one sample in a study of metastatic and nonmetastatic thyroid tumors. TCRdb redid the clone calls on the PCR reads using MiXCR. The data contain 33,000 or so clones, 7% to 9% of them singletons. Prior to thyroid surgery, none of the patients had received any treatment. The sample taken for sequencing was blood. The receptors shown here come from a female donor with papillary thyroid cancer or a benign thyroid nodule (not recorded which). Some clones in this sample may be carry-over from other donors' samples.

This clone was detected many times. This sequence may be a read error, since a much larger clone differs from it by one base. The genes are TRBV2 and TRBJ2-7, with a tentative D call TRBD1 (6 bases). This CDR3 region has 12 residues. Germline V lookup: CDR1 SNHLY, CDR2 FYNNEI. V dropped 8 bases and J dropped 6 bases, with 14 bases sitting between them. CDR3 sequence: CASQTQGCEQYF. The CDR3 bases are TGTGCCAGCCAAACTCAGGGGTGCGAGCAGTACTTC. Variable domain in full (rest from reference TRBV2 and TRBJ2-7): EPEVTQTPSHQVTQMGQEVILRCVPISNHLYFYWYRQILGQKVEFLVSFYNNEISEKSEIFDDQFSVERPDGSNFTLKIRSTKLEDSAMYFCASQTQGCEQYFGPGTRLTVT.

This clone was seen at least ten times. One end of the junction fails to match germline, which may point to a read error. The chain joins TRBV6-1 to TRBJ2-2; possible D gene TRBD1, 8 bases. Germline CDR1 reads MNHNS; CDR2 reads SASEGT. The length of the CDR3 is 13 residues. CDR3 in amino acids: CTGGVGTTGELFF. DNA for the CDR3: TGCACAGGGGGGGTAGGGACGACCGGGGAGCTGTTTTTT.

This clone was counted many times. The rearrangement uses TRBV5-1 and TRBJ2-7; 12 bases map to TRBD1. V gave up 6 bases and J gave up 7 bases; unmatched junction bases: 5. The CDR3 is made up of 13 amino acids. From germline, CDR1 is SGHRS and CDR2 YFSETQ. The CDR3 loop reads CASTGQGAGEQYF. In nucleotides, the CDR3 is TGCGCCAGCACGGGACAGGGGGCAGGTGAGCAGTACTTC. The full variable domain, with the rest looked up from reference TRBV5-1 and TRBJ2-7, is KAGVTQTPRYLIKTRGQQVTLSCSPISGHRSVSWYQQTPGQGLQFLFEYFSETQRNKGNFPGRFSGRQFSNSRSEMNVSTLELGDSALYLCASTGQGAGEQYFGPGTRLTVT.

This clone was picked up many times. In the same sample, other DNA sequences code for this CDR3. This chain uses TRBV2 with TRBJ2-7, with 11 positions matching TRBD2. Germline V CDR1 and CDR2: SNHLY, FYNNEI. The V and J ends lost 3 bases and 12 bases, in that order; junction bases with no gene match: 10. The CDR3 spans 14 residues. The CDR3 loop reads CASSESLAGVMSYF. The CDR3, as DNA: TGTGCCAGCAGTGAGTCACTAGCGGGGGTGATGTCGTACTTC.

This CDR3 is CASSRGHRNTGELFF. The CDR3 region has the DNA TGCGCCAGCAGCCGGGGACATAGGAACACCGGGGAGCTGTTTTTT. The chain is built from TRBV5-1 and TRBJ2-2, with a possible D match to TRBD1 (6 bases). The V gene lost 4 bases and the J gene lost 1 base, with 11 bases spanning the gap. CDR3 length: 15 amino acids. The V gene's germline CDR1 is SGHRS and CDR2 YFSETQ.

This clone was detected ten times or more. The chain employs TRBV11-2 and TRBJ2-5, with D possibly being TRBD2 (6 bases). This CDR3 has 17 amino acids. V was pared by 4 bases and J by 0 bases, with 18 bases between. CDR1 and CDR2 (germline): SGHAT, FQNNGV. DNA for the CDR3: TGTGCCAGCAGCTCCCCCGGGACTGGCCCGTACCAAGAGACCCAGTACTTC. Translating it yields CASSSPGTGPYQETQYF.

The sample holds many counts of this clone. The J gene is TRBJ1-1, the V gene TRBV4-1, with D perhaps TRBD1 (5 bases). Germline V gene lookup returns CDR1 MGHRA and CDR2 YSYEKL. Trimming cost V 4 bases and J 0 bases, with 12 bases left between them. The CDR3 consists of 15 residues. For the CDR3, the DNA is TGCGCCAGCAGCCCCCAACAGACAGTGAACACTGAAGCTTTCTTT. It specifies CASSPQQTVNTEAFF.

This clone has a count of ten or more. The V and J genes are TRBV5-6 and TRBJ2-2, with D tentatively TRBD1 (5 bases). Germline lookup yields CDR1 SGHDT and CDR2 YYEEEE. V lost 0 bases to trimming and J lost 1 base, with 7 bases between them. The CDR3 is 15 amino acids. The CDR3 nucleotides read TGTGCCAGCAGCTTGGAGGGGATGAACACCGGGGAGCTGTTTTTT. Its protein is CASSLEGMNTGELFF.

The CDR3 nucleotides read TGTGCCAGCAGCTTAGACGCGCAGGGTAGAGAGACCCAGTACTTC. Translation: CASSLDAQGRETQYF. V gene TRBV7-9 combines with J gene TRBJ2-5; tentative D call: TRBD1 (5 bases). The CDR3 consists of 15 residues. V lost 1 base, J lost 4 bases, and 13 bases lay in between. CDR1 is SEHNR and CDR2 is FQNEAQ in the germline V gene (reference sequence).

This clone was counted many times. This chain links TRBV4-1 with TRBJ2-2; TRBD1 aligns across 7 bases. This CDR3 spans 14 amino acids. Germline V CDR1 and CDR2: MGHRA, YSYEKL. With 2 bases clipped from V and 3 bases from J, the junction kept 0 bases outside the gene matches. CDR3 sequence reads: CASSQQGDTGELFF. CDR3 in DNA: TGCGCCAGCAGCCAACAGGGGGACACCGGGGAGCTGTTTTTT.

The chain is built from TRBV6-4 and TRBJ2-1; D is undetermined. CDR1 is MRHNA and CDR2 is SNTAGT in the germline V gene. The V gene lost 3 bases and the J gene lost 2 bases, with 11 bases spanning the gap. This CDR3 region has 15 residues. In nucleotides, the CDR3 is TGTGCCAGCAGTGAAACTGGGTTGGCCTACAATGAGCAGTTCTTC. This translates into CASSETGLAYNEQFF.

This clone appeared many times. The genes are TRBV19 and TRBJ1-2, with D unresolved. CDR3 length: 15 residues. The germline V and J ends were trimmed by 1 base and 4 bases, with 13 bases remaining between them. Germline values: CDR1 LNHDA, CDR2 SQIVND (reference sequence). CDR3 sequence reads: CASSIGQKYFYGYTF. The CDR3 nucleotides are TGTGCCAGTAGTATAGGCCAGAAATATTTCTATGGCTACACCTTC. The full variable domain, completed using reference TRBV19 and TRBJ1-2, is DGGITQSPKYLFRKEGQNVTLSCEQNLNHDAMYWYRQDPGQGLRLIYYSQIVNDFQKGDIAEGYSVSREKKESFPLTVTSAQKNPTAFYLCASSIGQKYFYGYTFGSGTRLTVV.

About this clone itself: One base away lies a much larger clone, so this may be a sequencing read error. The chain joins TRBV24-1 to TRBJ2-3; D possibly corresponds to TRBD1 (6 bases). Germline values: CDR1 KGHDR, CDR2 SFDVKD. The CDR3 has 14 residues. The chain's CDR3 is CANSEPYRDDTQYF. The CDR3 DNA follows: TGTGCCAACAGTGAGCCCTACAGGGATGATACGCAGTATTTT.

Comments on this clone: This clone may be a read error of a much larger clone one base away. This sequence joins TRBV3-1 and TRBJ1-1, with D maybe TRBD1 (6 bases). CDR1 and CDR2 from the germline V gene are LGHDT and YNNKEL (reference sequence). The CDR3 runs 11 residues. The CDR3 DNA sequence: TGTGCCGGCAGTACCCAGGGGGAAGCTTTCTTT. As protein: CAGSTQGEAFF.